Shown below are 19 T cell receptor beta chains from a single sample sequenced in a study of monozygotic twins with inflammatory bowel disease. TCRdb processed the 5' RACE reads again and assigns one entry to each CDR3 protein, with no DNA. This table holds hundreds of thousands of distinct CDR3 sequences. Sequenced sample: blood. Every receptor here comes from a human donor with ulcerative colitis or Crohn's disease, or a healthy co-twin of an affected twin (not recorded which).

This chain joins TRBV7-6 and TRBJ2-1; TCRdb outputs TRBD2, but without DNA this stays unchecked. CDR3 size: 15 residues. Germline V lookup: CDR1 SGHVS, CDR2 FNYEAQ. CDR3 in amino acids: CASSQERGAGNEQFF.

The chain is built from TRBV7-9 and TRBJ2-7. Germline CDR1 SEHNR, CDR2 FQNEAQ (reference sequence). The CDR3 covers 13 residues. The CDR3 reads CASSFDGAYEQYF.

V is TRBV11-2 and J is TRBJ1-2. Per the germline V gene, CDR1 is SGHAT and CDR2 is FQNNGV. The CDR3 length is 15 residues. CDR3: CASSLVRRPGNGYTF. Filled out from reference TRBV11-2 and TRBJ1-2, the complete variable domain reads EAGVAQSPRYKIIEKRQSVAFWCNPISGHATLYWYQQILGQGPKLLIQFQNNGVVDDSQLPKDRFSAERLKGVDSTLKIQPAKLEDSAVYLCASSLVRRPGNGYTFGSGTRLTVV.

V usage is TRBV29-1 and J usage is TRBJ2-7; TCRdb returns TRBD2, unconfirmable since there is no DNA. Germline lookup yields CDR1 SQVTM and CDR2 ANQGSEA. The CDR3 is 12 amino acids. This CDR3 reads CRAGGPSGEQYF.

J is TRBJ2-1 and V is TRBV6-1; TCRdb's D call of TRBD1 is untestable without DNA. CDR3 length equals 13 residues. Per the germline V gene, CDR1 is MNHNS and CDR2 is SASEGT. The CDR3 is CASPGQGYNEQFF.

This rearrangement joins TRBV11-1 to TRBJ2-7; the TCRdb D gene call, TRBD2, has no DNA to confirm it. Per the germline V gene, CDR1 is SGHAT and CDR2 is FQDESV (reference sequence). The CDR3 spans 16 residues. The CDR3 loop is CASSFGGLAETYEQYF.

The rearrangement uses TRBV20-1 and TRBJ2-3; TCRdb's assignment of TRBD2 cannot be checked, as there is no DNA. The CDR3 runs to 13 residues. CDR1 is DFQATT and CDR2 is SNEGSKA in the germline V gene (reference sequence). The CDR3 protein is CSAASGGWDTQYF.

This rearrangement joins TRBV5-4 to TRBJ1-2. The CDR3 has 13 residues. CDR1 is SGHNT and CDR2 is YYREEE in the germline V gene (reference sequence). This CDR3 is CASSLNSVIGYTF.

The genes are TRBV12-3 or TRBV12-4 and TRBJ1-6; lacking DNA, the TRBD1 call made by TCRdb goes unchecked. The CDR3 consists of 16 residues. The CDR3 sequence is CASSRVLGQYNSPLHF.

This sequence joins TRBV9 and TRBJ2-1; checking the TCRdb D call of TRBD2 is not possible without DNA. The CDR3 totals 15 residues. Germline V CDR1 and CDR2: SGDLS, YYNGEE. CDR3 sequence reads: CASSVVSSGSHEQFF.

The chain uses TRBV20-1 and TRBJ1-1; the TCRdb call, TRBD1, lacks DNA for checking. Looked up from germline, CDR1 is DFQATT and CDR2 is SNEGSKA (reference sequence). The CDR3 extends over 16 amino acids. The CDR3 protein is CSARAAKGVGNTEAFF.

This rearrangement joins TRBV30 to TRBJ1-3; no DNA is available, so the TRBD1 call from TCRdb remains unchecked. Germline V gene sequence: CDR1 GTSNPN, CDR2 SVGIG (reference sequence). The CDR3 is made up of 17 amino acids. CDR3 loop: CAWSVLPPGRLGNTIYF.

The chain uses TRBV30 and TRBJ1-2. The CDR3 length is 11 residues. CDR1 and CDR2 from the germline V gene are GTSNPN and SVGIG (reference sequence). The CDR3 spells CAWSPSYGYTF. The complete variable domain, with remaining parts taken from reference TRBV30 and TRBJ1-2, reads SQTIHQWPATLVQPVGSPLSLECTVEGTSNPNLYWYRQAAGRGLQLLFYSVGIGQISSEVPQNLSASRPQDRQFILSSKKLLLSDSGFYLCAWSPSYGYTFGSGTRLTVV.

The chain is built from TRBV7-6 and TRBJ2-1; TCRdb designates TRBD1, a call that cannot be tested without DNA. This CDR3 has 13 residues. Germline CDR1 is SGHVS and CDR2 is FNYEAQ. The CDR3 sequence is CASSLFGGREQFF.

The CDR3 here is CASSSTTGVEKLFF. This rearrangement joins TRBV5-1 to TRBJ1-4; the TCRdb call, TRBD1, lacks DNA for checking. CDR1 is SGHRS, CDR2 YFSETQ, per germline. CDR3 length equals 14 residues. The variable domain in full, with the rest retrieved from reference TRBV5-1 and TRBJ1-4, is KAGVTQTPRYLIKTRGQQVTLSCSPISGHRSVSWYQQTPGQGLQFLFEYFSETQRNKGNFPGRFSGRQFSNSRSEMNVSTLELGDSALYLCASSSTTGVEKLFFGSGTQLSVL.

V usage is TRBV5-1 and J usage is TRBJ1-4; TCRdb outputs TRBD1, but without DNA this stays unchecked. This CDR3 has 15 residues. Germline values: CDR1 SGHRS, CDR2 YFSETQ. CDR3: CASSLQGAANEKLFF.

The rearrangement joins TRBV18 to TRBJ2-3; TCRdb's assignment of TRBD2 cannot be checked, as there is no DNA. The germline CDR1 and CDR2 sequences are KGHSH and LQKENI. The length of the CDR3 is 14 residues. CDR3 loop: CASSERVDTDTQYF.

The rearrangement joins TRBV18 to TRBJ1-6; the TCRdb D gene call, TRBD1, has no DNA to confirm it. Germline-derived CDR1 and CDR2 are KGHSH and LQKENI. The CDR3 consists of 16 residues. CDR3: CASSPGGSGYNSPLHF.

V is TRBV18 and J is TRBJ2-1. CDR1 and CDR2 from the germline V gene are KGHSH and LQKENI. CDR3 length: 14 amino acids. This chain's CDR3 is CASSPGGDGNEQFF.